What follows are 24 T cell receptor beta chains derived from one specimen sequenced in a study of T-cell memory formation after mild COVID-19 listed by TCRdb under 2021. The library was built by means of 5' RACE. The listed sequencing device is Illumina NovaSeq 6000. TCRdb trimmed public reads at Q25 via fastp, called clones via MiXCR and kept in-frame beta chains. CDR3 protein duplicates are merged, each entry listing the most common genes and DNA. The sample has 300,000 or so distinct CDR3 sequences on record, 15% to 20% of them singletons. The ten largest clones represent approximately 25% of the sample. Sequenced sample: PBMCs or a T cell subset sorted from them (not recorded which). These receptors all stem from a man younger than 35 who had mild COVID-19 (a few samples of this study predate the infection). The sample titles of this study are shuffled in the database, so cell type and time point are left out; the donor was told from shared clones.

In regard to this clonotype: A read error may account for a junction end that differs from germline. The DNA for the CDR3 is TGCGCCAGCAGTTTGGCGGTTCTCACGGGGAACACTGAAGCTTTCTTT. Translation gives CASSLAVLTGNTEAFF. The chain joins TRBV5-1 to TRBJ1-1, with D hard to call. The germline V gene has CDR1 SGHRS and CDR2 YFSETQ. The CDR3 has 16 amino acids.

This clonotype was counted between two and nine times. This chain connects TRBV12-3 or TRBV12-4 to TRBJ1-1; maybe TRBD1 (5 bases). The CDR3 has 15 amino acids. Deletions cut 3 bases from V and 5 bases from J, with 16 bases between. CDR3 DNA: TGTGCCAGCAGTTTCGTAGGGGCTGGACGAACTGAAGCTTTCTTT. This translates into CASSFVGAGRTEAFF.

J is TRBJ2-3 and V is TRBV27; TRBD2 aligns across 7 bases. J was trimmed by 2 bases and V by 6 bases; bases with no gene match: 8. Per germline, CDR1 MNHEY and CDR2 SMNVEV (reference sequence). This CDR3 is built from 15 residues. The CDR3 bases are TGTGCCAGCAGCTGGCGGGGGTCCCTCACAGATACGCAGTATTTT. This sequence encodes CASSWRGSLTDTQYF.

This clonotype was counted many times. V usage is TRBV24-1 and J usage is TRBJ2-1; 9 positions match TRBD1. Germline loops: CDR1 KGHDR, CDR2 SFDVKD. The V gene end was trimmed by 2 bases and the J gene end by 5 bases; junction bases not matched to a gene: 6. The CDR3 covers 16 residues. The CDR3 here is CATSDSGTGTHNEQFF. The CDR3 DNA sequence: TGTGCCACCAGTGATTCCGGGACAGGGACGCACAATGAGCAGTTCTTC.

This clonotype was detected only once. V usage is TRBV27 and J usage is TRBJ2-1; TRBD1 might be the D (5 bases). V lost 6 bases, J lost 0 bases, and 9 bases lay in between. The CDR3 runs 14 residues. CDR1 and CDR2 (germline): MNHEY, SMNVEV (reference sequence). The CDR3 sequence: CASRQTVSYNEQFF. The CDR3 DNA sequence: TGTGCCAGCAGGCAGACAGTCTCCTACAATGAGCAGTTCTTC.

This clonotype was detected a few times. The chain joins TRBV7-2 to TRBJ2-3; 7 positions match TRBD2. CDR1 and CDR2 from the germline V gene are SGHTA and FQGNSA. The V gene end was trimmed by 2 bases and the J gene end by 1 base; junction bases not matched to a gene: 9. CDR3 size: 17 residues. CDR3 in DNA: TGTGCCAGCAGCTTACGAGCGGGGACCGTAGGCACAGATACGCAGTATTTT. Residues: CASSLRAGTVGTDTQYF.

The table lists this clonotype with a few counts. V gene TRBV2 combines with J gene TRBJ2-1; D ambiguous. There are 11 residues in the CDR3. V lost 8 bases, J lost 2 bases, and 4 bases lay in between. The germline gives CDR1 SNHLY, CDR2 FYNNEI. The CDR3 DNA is TGTGCCAGCGGGCCCTACAATGAGCAGTTCTTC. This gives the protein CASGPYNEQFF. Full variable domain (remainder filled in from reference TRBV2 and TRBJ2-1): EPEVTQTPSHQVTQMGQEVILRCVPISNHLYFYWYRQILGQKVEFLVSFYNNEISEKSEIFDDQFSVERPDGSNFTLKIRSTKLEDSAMYFCASGPYNEQFFGPGTRLTVL.

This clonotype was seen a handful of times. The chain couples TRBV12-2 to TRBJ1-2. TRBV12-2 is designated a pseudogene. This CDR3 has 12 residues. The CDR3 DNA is TGTGCAAGTCGCCCCAGTGGGTGCGGCTACACCTTC. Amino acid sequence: CASRPSGCGYTF.

The CDR3 spells CASSGDPGYGYTF. The CDR3 nucleotides read TGTGCCAGCAGCGGTGACCCGGGCTATGGCTACACCTTC. V usage is TRBV9 and J usage is TRBJ1-2; no clear D gene. Trimming stripped 3 bases from V and 4 bases from J, with 10 bases between. CDR3 length equals 13 residues. Per germline, CDR1 SGDLS and CDR2 YYNGEE.

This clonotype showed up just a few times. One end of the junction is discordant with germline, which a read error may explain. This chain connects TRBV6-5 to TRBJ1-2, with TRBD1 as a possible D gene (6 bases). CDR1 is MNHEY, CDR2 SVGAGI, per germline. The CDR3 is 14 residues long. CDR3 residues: CVSSYLGGDYGYTF. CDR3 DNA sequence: TGTGTCAGCAGTTACTTGGGGGGCGACTATGGCTACACCTTC.

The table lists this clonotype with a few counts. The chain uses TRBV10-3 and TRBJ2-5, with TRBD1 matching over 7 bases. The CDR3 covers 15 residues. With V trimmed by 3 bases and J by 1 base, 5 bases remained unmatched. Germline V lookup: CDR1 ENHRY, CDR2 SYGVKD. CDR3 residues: CAISDPGQPQETQYF. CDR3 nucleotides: TGTGCCATCAGTGACCCGGGACAGCCCCAAGAGACCCAGTACTTC.

CDR3 loop: CASSQVAGGPDEQFF. CDR3 in DNA: TGCGCCAGCAGCCAAGTAGCGGGGGGGCCCGATGAGCAGTTCTTC. The chain has TRBV4-1 and TRBJ2-1; 11 nucleotides align to TRBD2. The CDR3 covers 15 residues. The V and J ends lost 1 base and 8 bases, in that order; junction bases with no gene match: 4. Germline CDR1 and CDR2: MGHRA and YSYEKL.

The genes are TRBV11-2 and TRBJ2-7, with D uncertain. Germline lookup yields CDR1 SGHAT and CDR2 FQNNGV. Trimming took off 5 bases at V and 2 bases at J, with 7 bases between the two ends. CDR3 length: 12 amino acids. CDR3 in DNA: TGTGCCAGCAGCGACCGGGCCTACGAGCAGTACGTC. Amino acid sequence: CASSDRAYEQYV.

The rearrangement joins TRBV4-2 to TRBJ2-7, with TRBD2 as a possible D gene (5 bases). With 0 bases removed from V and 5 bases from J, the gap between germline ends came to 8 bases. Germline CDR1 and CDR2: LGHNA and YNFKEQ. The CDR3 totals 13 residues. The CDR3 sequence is CASSQDAGDEQYV. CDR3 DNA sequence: TGTGCCAGCAGCCAAGATGCGGGTGACGAGCAGTACGTC.

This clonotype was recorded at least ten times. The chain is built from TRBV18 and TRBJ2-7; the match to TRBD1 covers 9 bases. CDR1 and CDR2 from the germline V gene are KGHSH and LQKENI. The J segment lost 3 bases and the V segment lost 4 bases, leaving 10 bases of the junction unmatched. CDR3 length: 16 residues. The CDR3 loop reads CASSQRRRTGDYEQYF. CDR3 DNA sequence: TGTGCCAGCTCACAACGCAGACGGACAGGGGACTACGAGCAGTACTTC.

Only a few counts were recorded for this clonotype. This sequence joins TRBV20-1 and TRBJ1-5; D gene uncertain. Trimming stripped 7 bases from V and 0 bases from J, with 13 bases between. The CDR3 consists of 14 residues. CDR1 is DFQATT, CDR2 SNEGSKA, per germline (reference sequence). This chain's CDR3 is CSVRGSDSNQPQHF. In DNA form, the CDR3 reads TGCAGTGTGAGAGGGAGCGATAGCAATCAGCCCCAGCATTTT.

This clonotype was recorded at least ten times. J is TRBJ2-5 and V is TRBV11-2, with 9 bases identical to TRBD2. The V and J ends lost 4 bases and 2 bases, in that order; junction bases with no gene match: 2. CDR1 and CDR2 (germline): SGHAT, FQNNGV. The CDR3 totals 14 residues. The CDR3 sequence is CASSWGLAQETQYF. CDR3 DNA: TGTGCCAGCAGCTGGGGACTAGCACAAGAGACCCAGTACTTC.

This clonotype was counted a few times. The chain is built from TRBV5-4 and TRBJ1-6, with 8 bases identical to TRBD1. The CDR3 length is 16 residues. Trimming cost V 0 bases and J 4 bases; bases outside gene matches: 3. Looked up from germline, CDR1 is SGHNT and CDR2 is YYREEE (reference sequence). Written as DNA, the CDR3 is TGTGCCAGCAGCTTGGGGGGGACAGGTTATAATTCACCCCTCCACTTT. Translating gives CASSLGGTGYNSPLHF.

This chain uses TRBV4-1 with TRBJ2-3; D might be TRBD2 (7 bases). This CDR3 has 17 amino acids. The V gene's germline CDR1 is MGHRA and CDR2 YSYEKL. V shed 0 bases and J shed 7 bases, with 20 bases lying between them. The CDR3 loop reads CASSQENREAGEYTQYF. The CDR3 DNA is TGCGCCAGCAGCCAAGAGAATCGGGAGGCAGGGGAATATACGCAGTATTTT.

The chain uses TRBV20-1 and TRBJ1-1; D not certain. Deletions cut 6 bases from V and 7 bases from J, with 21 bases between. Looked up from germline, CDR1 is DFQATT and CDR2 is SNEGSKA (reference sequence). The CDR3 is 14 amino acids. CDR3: CSAPSASGGNEAFF. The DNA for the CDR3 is TGCAGTGCCCCCTCCGCGAGCGGTGGCAATGAAGCTTTCTTT.

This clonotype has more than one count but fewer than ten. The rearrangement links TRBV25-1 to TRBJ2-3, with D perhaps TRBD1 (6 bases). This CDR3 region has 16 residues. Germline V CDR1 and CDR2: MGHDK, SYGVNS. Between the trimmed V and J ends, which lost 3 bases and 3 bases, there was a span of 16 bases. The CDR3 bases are TGTGCCAGCAGTGATAACAGGGCAGAAAGGACAGATACGCAGTATTTT. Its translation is CASSDNRAERTDTQYF.

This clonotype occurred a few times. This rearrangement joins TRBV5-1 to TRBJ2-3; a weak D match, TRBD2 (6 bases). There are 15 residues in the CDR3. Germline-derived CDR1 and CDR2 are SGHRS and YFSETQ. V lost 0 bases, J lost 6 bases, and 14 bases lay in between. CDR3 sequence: CASSLDGGAEDTQYF. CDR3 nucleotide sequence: TGCGCCAGCAGCTTGGATGGCGGGGCCGAGGATACGCAGTATTTT.

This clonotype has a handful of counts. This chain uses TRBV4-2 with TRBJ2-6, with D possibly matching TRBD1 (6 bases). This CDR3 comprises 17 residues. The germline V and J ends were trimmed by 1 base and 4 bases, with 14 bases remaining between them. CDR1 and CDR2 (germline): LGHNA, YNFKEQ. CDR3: CASSQVFQGTGANVLTF. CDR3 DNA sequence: TGTGCCAGCAGCCAAGTTTTTCAGGGGACCGGGGCCAACGTCCTGACTTTC.

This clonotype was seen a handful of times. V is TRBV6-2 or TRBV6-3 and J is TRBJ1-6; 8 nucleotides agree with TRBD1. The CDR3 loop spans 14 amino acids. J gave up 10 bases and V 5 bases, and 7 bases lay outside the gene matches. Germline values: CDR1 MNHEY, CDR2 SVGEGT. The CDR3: CASSTGQEESPLHF. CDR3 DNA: TGTGCCAGCAGTACGGGACAGGAGGAATCACCCCTCCACTTT.